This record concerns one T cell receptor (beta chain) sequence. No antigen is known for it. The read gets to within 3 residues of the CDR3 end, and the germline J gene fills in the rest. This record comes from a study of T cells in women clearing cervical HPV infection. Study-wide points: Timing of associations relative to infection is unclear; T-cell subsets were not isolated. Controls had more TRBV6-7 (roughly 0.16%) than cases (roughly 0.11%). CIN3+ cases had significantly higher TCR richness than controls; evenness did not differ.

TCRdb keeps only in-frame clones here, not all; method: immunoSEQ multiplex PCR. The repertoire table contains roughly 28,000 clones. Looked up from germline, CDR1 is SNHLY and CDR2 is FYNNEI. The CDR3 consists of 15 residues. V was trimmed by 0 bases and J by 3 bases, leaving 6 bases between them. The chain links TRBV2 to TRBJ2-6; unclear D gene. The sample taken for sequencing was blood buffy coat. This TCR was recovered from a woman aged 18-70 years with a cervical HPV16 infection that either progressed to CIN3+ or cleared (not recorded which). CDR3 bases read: TGTGCCAGCAGTGAAGCAGCCTATGGGGCCAACGTC. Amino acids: CASSEAAYGANV. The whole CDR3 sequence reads CASSEAAYGANVLTF.